Shown below are 13 T cell receptor beta chains from a single sample sequenced in a study of T cell responses to AZD1222 COVID-19 vaccine. Sequencing used immunoSEQ multiplex PCR; TCRdb keeps in-frame clones, though not all of them. The repertoire holds 65,000 or so clones, roughly 84% seen once, with over 7.5% in the top ten. The sequencing used peripheral blood, collected on day 0 of AZD1222 vaccination. The receptors originated from an adult in good health.

This sequence joins TRBV7-2 and TRBJ1-2, with D tentatively TRBD1 (5 bases). This CDR3 contains 15 residues. Trimming took 3 bases from V and 2 from J, leaving 13 bases between them. Germline assignment: CDR1 SGHTA and CDR2 FQGNSA. CDR3 in amino acids: CASSFYKQENYGYTF. The CDR3 nucleotides read TGTGCCAGCAGCTTCTACAAACAGGAGAACTATGGCTACACCTTC.

The sample holds one count of this clone. The CDR3 DNA reads as TGTGCCTGGAGTGTATCGGCCCAAACCGATACGCAGTATTTT. It specifies CAWSVSAQTDTQYF. The chain recombines TRBV30 with TRBJ2-3; D gene uncertain. CDR1 is GTSNPN and CDR2 is SVGIG in the germline V gene (reference sequence). CDR3 length: 14 amino acids. V was cut by 0 bases and J by 6 bases, with 13 bases left in between.

V and J are TRBV4-1 and TRBJ1-4; no clear D gene. CDR1 is MGHRA, CDR2 YSYEKL, per germline. Trimming removed 4 bases at V and 1 base at J, with 10 bases between. The CDR3 has 15 amino acids. CDR3: CASSPWTQTNEKLFF. The DNA for the CDR3 is TGCGCCAGCAGCCCTTGGACCCAAACTAATGAAAAACTGTTTTTT.

The J gene is TRBJ2-2, the V gene TRBV27; D is unresolved. The CDR3 sequence is 15 residues long. Trimming shortened V by 2 bases and J by 0 bases, and 7 bases separated the two germline ends. CDR1 and CDR2 (germline): MNHEY, SMNVEV (reference sequence). The CDR3 here is CASSLRTANTGELFF. The DNA for the CDR3 is TGTGCCAGCAGTTTACGGACCGCGAACACCGGGGAGCTGTTTTTT.

The V gene is TRBV12-3 or TRBV12-4, the J gene TRBJ2-1, with D unresolved. Trimming shortened V by 1 base and J by 6 bases, and 7 bases separated the two germline ends. The CDR3 runs 13 residues. This CDR3 reads CASSLGESNEQFF. The CDR3 DNA reads TGTGCCAGCAGTTTAGGGGAAAGCAATGAGCAGTTCTTC.

The chain is built from TRBV4-2 and TRBJ2-5; 10 bases agree with TRBD2. Trimming cost V 4 bases and J 2 bases; bases outside gene matches: 4. The germline gives CDR1 LGHNA, CDR2 YNFKEQ. The CDR3 runs to 15 residues. This CDR3 reads CASSPGLAVQETQYF. CDR3 DNA sequence: TGTGCCAGCAGCCCCGGACTAGCGGTACAAGAGACCCAGTACTTC.

V is TRBV30 and J is TRBJ2-7; D is unresolved. The ends were cut back, 1 base at V and 6 bases at J, with 7 bases in the middle. Germline CDR1 and CDR2: GTSNPN and SVGIG (reference sequence). CDR3 length equals 11 residues. For the CDR3, the DNA is TGTGCCTGGAGTGGAGGCGGCGAGCAGTACTTC. It specifies CAWSGGGEQYF.

Only a few counts were recorded for this clone. J is TRBJ1-2 and V is TRBV5-1, with D uncertain. This CDR3 is built from 15 residues. V shed 2 bases and J shed 4 bases, with 15 bases lying between them. Germline V gives CDR1 SGHRS, CDR2 YFSETQ. CDR3 sequence reads: CASSFDGIGSYGYTF. CDR3 sequence (DNA): TGCGCCAGCAGCTTCGACGGGATTGGCTCCTATGGCTACACCTTC. Complete variable domain (other parts from reference TRBV5-1 and TRBJ1-2): KAGVTQTPRYLIKTRGQQVTLSCSPISGHRSVSWYQQTPGQGLQFLFEYFSETQRNKGNFPGRFSGRQFSNSRSEMNVSTLELGDSALYLCASSFDGIGSYGYTFGSGTRLTVV.

V gene TRBV27 combines with J gene TRBJ2-5; 11 bases agree with TRBD1. CDR3 length equals 15 residues. Trimming took 5 bases from V and 7 from J; bases not matched to a gene: 9. Germline V gives CDR1 MNHEY, CDR2 SMNVEV (reference sequence). The CDR3 loop is CASSPGTGGFGTQYF. DNA of the CDR3: TGTGCCAGCAGTCCCGGGACAGGGGGGTTTGGGACCCAGTACTTC.

This sequence joins TRBV11-1 and TRBJ2-1, with 12 bases lining up with TRBD2. The V segment lost 5 bases and the J segment 10 bases; nucleotides outside the gene matches: 9. The germline V gene encodes CDR1 SGHAT and CDR2 FQDESV (reference sequence). The CDR3 length is 15 residues. For the CDR3, the DNA is TGTGCCAGCAGCCCTAGCGGGGGGGCGGGTCAGGAGCAGTTCTTC. Residues: CASSPSGGAGQEQFF.

The CDR3 DNA reads as TGTGCCAGCAGCCAGTGGCGGGGCTCCTACAATGAGCAGTTCTTC. Protein sequence: CASSQWRGSYNEQFF. The rearrangement links TRBV3-1 (or the pseudogene TRBV3-2) to TRBJ2-1, with a tentative D call TRBD2 (6 bases). The V end was cut by 3 bases, the J end by 0 bases, with 9 bases between. Germline lookup yields CDR1 LGHDT and CDR2 YNNKEL (reference sequence). The CDR3 has 15 residues.

V gene TRBV7-9 combines with J gene TRBJ1-6; D is possibly TRBD1 (5 bases). The length of the CDR3 is 15 residues. V was clipped by 5 bases and J by 7 bases, with 15 bases between them. Germline CDR1 is SEHNR and CDR2 is FQNEAQ (reference sequence). The CDR3 loop is CASSRWTRANSPLHF. In DNA form, the CDR3 reads TGTGCCAGCAGCCGTTGGACACGAGCCAATTCACCCCTCCACTTT.

The chain joins TRBV9 to TRBJ1-1; 10 bases fit TRBD1. Unmatched junction bases numbered 7, after V lost 4 bases and J lost 1 base. From germline, CDR1 is SGDLS and CDR2 YYNGEE. CDR3 size: 16 residues. In DNA, the CDR3 is TGTGCCAGCAGCCCTCGGACAGGGGGGCGGAACACTGAAGCTTTCTTT. Its protein product is CASSPRTGGRNTEAFF. The full variable domain, its missing parts supplied by reference TRBV9 and TRBJ1-1, is DSGVTQTPKHLITATGQRVTLRCSPRSGDLSVYWYQQSLDQGLQFLIQYYNGEERAKGNILERFSAQQFPDLHSELNLSSLELGDSALYFCASSPRTGGRNTEAFFGQGTRLTVV.